Listed here are 17 T cell receptor beta chains from one sample, sequenced in a study of T cell changes during pregnancy in multiple sclerosis (dated by TCRdb to the late 2010s). The protocol used for the library was the immunoSEQ multiplex PCR assay. Held by TCRdb, this immuneACCESS table contains in-frame sequences only and omits some clones. Under half of the omission traces to an unresolved V gene where checked; the cause of the rest is unknown. The sample table records 61,000 or so clones; just under 95% of these occur just once. In total, the top ten clones hold roughly 0.35% of the sample. The material sequenced was CD4+ T cells from peripheral blood mononuclear cells, taken before pregnancy. All receptors derive from a female donor with multiple sclerosis, enrolled in a pregnancy study.

The chain employs TRBV6-5 and TRBJ2-2, with D maybe TRBD1 (7 bases). The CDR3 sequence is 15 residues long. V lost 7 bases to trimming and J lost 3 bases, with 15 bases between them. Germline lookup yields CDR1 MNHEY and CDR2 SVGAGI. The CDR3 DNA reads TGTGCCAGCACTCCAGGGGGGTCGTACACCGGGGAGCTGTTTTTT. This sequence encodes CASTPGGSYTGELFF.

CDR3 nucleotides: TGTGCCAGCACCGGGACTAGCGGGAGGAACACCGGGGAGCTGTTTTTT. It translates to CASTGTSGRNTGELFF. The chain uses TRBV5-4 and TRBJ2-2; 14 nucleotides agree with TRBD2. This CDR3 region has 16 residues. Germline CDR1 reads SGHNT; CDR2 reads YYREEE (reference sequence). Trimming cost V 6 bases and J 1 base; bases outside gene matches: 2.

J is TRBJ1-5 and V is TRBV29-1; no firm D call. CDR1 and CDR2 from the germline V gene are SQVTM and ANQGSEA. The CDR3 totals 13 residues. The V end lost 6 bases, the J end lost 6 bases, and 15 bases lay between the germline ends. Written as DNA, the CDR3 is TGCAGCGTCGCGACGGCGGTAGGTCAGCCCCAGCATTTT. Protein product: CSVATAVGQPQHF.

The chain combines TRBV28 with TRBJ1-5, with D perhaps matching TRBD1 (6 bases). With 6 bases removed from V and 6 bases from J, the gap between germline ends came to 12 bases. CDR1 is MDHEN, CDR2 SYDVKM, per germline. This CDR3 comprises 13 residues. DNA for the CDR3: TGTGCCAGCAGGCAGGGGTGGAGTCAGCCCCAGCATTTT. Translated: CASRQGWSQPQHF.

This sequence joins TRBV7-2 and TRBJ2-7; 13 bases fit TRBD2. After removal of 6 bases from V and 4 bases from J, the junction contained 9 bases not matched to a gene. Germline CDR1 is SGHTA and CDR2 is FQGNSA. This CDR3 is 16 amino acids long. In DNA form, the CDR3 reads TGTGCCAGCAGTCCGGAACTAGCGGGAGGGCGTTACGAGCAGTACTTC. The encoded protein is CASSPELAGGRYEQYF.

The chain carries TRBV6-5 and TRBJ1-2, with D maybe TRBD1 (5 bases). The CDR3 runs to 14 residues. CDR1 is MNHEY and CDR2 is SVGAGI in the germline V gene. Trimming removed 7 bases from V and 4 bases from J, with 16 bases in between. The CDR3, as DNA: TGTGCCAGCAAAGAACCAACAGGTGGCTATGGCTACACCTTC. Protein product: CASKEPTGGYGYTF.

The V call is TRBV7-2, the J call TRBJ2-7; D is unresolved. The CDR3 loop spans 11 amino acids. Germline V CDR1 and CDR2: SGHTA, FQGNSA. V was pared by 4 bases and J by 3 bases, with 4 bases between. The CDR3 bases are TGTGCCAGCAGCTCCTTCTACGAGCAGTACTTC. Translation gives CASSSFYEQYF.

In its sample, this clone was seen once. The chain joins TRBV6-1 to TRBJ2-1, with 8 bases lining up with TRBD2. Germline CDR1 MNHNS, CDR2 SASEGT. The CDR3 is 16 amino acids. Losses at the gene ends were 4 bases for V and 6 bases for J; bases not matched to a gene: 11. CDR3: CASSGLASRRINEQFF. The CDR3, as DNA: TGTGCCAGCAGTGGACTAGCGTCTCGACGAATCAATGAGCAGTTCTTC.

The rearrangement links TRBV5-1 to TRBJ2-6; perhaps TRBD2 as D (8 bases). Per germline, CDR1 SGHRS and CDR2 YFSETQ. This CDR3 contains 18 residues. V lost 4 bases and J 0 bases, leaving 17 bases between the germline ends. CDR3 region: CASSPGGGSGSGANVLTF. CDR3 DNA: TGCGCCAGCAGCCCGGGAGGGGGCTCGGGCTCTGGGGCCAACGTCCTGACTTTC.

The V gene is TRBV7-9, the J gene TRBJ1-4; 10 nucleotides align to TRBD1. CDR1 and CDR2 from the germline V gene are SEHNR and FQNEAQ (reference sequence). Trimming cost V 0 bases and J 3 bases; bases outside gene matches: 10. The CDR3 runs 19 residues. The CDR3 nucleotides are TGTGCCAGCAGCTTAGCGCGGGGACAGGGGCCTGGAGCTAATGAAAAACTGTTTTTT. It translates to CASSLARGQGPGANEKLFF.

The chain couples TRBV21-1 to TRBJ2-7; TRBD1, the D gene given by the table, was not confirmed from the DNA. TRBV21-1 is annotated as a pseudogene. The CDR3 length is 15 residues. The CDR3, as DNA: TGTGCCAGCAGCAAAGAGACAGGGGGCAGCTACGAGCAGTACTTC. Residues: CASSKETGGSYEQYF.

The chain joins TRBV13 to TRBJ1-1; 10 positions match TRBD1. This CDR3 comprises 16 residues. V shed 5 bases and J 0 bases; nucleotides not matched to a gene: 6. From germline, CDR1 is PRHDT and CDR2 FYEKMQ (reference sequence). CDR3 protein: CASSIRQGALNTEAFF. The CDR3 nucleotides are TGTGCCAGCAGCATTCGACAGGGGGCGCTGAACACTGAAGCTTTCTTT.

The V call is TRBV14, the J call TRBJ1-2; D perhaps matches TRBD1 (5 bases). This CDR3 has 16 residues. Germline lookup yields CDR1 SGHDN and CDR2 FVKESK. V lost 3 bases and J 4 bases, leaving 18 bases between the germline ends. Written as DNA, the CDR3 is TGTGCCAGCAGCCAGCAGACAGAAGCCACCACCTATGGCTACACCTTC. Encoded protein: CASSQQTEATTYGYTF.

Details on this clone: A junction end diverges from the germline sequence, so it may reflect a read error. The chain employs TRBV7-7 and TRBJ2-1; TRBD2 aligns across 11 bases. From germline, CDR1 is SSHAT and CDR2 FNYEAQ (reference sequence). CDR3 length: 16 amino acids. CDR3 region: CASSPAGTSGHNEQFF. CDR3 DNA: TGTGCTAGCAGCCCGGCCGGGACTAGCGGCCATAATGAGCAGTTCTTC. Filled out from reference TRBV7-7 and TRBJ2-1, the complete variable domain reads GAGVSQSPRYKVTKRGQDVTLRCDPISSHATLYWYQQALGQGPEFLTYFNYEAQPDKSGLPSDRFSAERPEGSISTLTIQRTEQRDSAMYRCASSPAGTSGHNEQFFGPGTRLTVL.

This chain connects TRBV30 to TRBJ2-5; D perhaps matches TRBD2 (6 bases). Looked up from germline, CDR1 is GTSNPN and CDR2 is SVGIG (reference sequence). The V gene lost 5 bases and the J gene lost 4 bases, with 20 bases spanning the gap. The CDR3 sequence is 15 residues long. CDR3 DNA sequence: TGTGCCTGGGCTTCAGCGACCGGCGGGGTAGAGACCCAGTACTTC. It is translated as CAWASATGGVETQYF. The entire variable domain, with the rest obtained from reference TRBV30 and TRBJ2-5, is as follows: SQTIHQWPATLVQPVGSPLSLECTVEGTSNPNLYWYRQAAGRGLQLLFYSVGIGQISSEVPQNLSASRPQDRQFILSSKKLLLSDSGFYLCAWASATGGVETQYFGPGTRLLVL.

The chain has TRBV7-9 and TRBJ1-2, with TRBD1 matching 7 bases. The germline V gene has CDR1 SEHNR and CDR2 FQNEAQ (reference sequence). Trimming cost V 0 bases and J 2 bases; bases outside gene matches: 0. The CDR3 spans 14 residues. Written as DNA, the CDR3 is TGTGCCAGCAGCTTAGCGACAGGGAACTATGGCTACACCTTC. It encodes CASSLATGNYGYTF. Combining the CDR3 with reference TRBV7-9 and TRBJ1-2 gives the whole variable domain DTGVSQNPRHKITKRGQNVTFRCDPISEHNRLYWYRQTLGQGPEFLTYFQNEAQLEKSRLLSDRFSAERPKGSFSTLEIQRTEQGDSAMYLCASSLATGNYGYTFGSGTRLTVV.

This chain joins TRBV4-3 and TRBJ2-7; 11 bases line up with TRBD1. The CDR3 is made up of 17 amino acids. V shed 1 base and J 2 bases; nucleotides not matched to a gene: 7. Germline V gives CDR1 LGHNA, CDR2 YSLEER. CDR3 nucleotide sequence: TGCGCCAGCAGCCAAGTCTACCGGGACAGGGGGACCTACGAGCAGTACTTC. Translating gives CASSQVYRDRGTYEQYF.